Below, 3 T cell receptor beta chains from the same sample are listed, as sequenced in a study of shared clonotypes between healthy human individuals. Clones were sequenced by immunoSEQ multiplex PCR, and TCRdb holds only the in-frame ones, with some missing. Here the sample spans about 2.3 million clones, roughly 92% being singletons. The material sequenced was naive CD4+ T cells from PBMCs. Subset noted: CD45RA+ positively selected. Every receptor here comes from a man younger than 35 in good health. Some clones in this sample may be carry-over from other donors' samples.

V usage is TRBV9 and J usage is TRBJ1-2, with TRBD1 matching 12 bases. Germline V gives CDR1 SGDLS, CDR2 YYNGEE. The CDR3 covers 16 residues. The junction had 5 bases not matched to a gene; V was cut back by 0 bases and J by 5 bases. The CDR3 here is CASSVATGQGAYGYTF. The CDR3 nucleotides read TGTGCCAGCAGCGTAGCTACGGGACAGGGGGCTTATGGCTACACCTTC.

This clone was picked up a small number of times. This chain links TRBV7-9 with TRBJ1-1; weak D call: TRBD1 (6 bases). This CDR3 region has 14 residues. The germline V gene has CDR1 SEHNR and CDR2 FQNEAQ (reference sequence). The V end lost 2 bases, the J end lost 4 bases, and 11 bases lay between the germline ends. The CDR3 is CASSLQGIGTEAFF. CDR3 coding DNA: TGTGCCAGCAGCTTACAGGGGATTGGCACTGAAGCTTTCTTT.

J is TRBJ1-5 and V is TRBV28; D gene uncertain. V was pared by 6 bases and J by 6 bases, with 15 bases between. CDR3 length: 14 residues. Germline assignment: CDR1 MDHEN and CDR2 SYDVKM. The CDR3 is CASRLPDGIQPQHF. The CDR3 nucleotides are TGTGCCAGCAGACTACCGGACGGGATTCAGCCCCAGCATTTT.